This T cell receptor (beta chain) was recorded in a study of blood T cell repertoires in COVID-19 (dated by TCRdb to 2020 to 2022). Background on the whole study: Collaborator samples came from the United States, Italy and Spain and covered acute and convalescent phases of COVID-19. The prospective study material was composed of cDNA or gDNA derived from T cells, B-cell-depleted T cells, or PBMCs. The dataset comprised deeply sampled blood TCRbeta repertoires from subjects exposed to, actively infected with, or recovered from COVID-19. The repertoires were released in a freely available public database meant as a resource for research on the immune response to SARS-CoV-2. Samples came from the ongoing ImmuneRACE study (first 160 participants) plus 1,254 subjects from 6 global collaborators. Sample metadata almost always included a de-identified subject ID, COVID-19 status, age in years and sex. HLA class I and class II types, where available, came from metadata supplied by the sample provider rather than from assay-based typing. The paper as a whole reports these results and caveats: The amount of clinical and demographic metadata varied by source and participant and was provided uncurated.

TCRbeta CDR3 regions were amplified from genomic DNA by means of the immunoSEQ Assay, a bias-controlled multiplex PCR. For the original study's pipeline: Within the assay, amplification of reference gene primers was used to estimate how many nucleated cells each sample contained. Sequence reads were collapsed and filtered to measure the absolute abundance of every unique TCRbeta CDR3 rearrangement. For each sample, productive Simpson clonality was calculated as the square root of Simpson's diversity index across productive rearrangements. TCRdb re-hosts the immuneACCESS table, in-frame sequences only. Its copies lack some clones; in the studies checked, an unresolved V gene accounts for under half of them, and the cause for the rest is not known. The V and J calls and clone size are taken from that table; D and trimming were inferred from the DNA. The sample includes about 460,000 clones, with roughly nine tenths observed a single time. The ten most abundant clones make up under 9.5% of the sample.

Enrolling through a virtual design, the prospective study's participants ranged in age from about 18 to 89 years and lived across 24 United States geographic areas. In the prospective study, participants were assigned to cohorts based on the clinical history participants reported in a screening survey and a study questionnaire. Recovered participants in ImmuneRACE Cohort 3 were defined as having two consecutive negative NP/OP PCR tests, clearance from a healthcare professional, or resolution of symptoms. In the prospective study, whole blood, serum and a nasopharyngeal or oropharyngeal swab were collected from each participant by mobile phlebotomists. Over an approximately 2-month period, participants in the prospective study had the option of providing additional blood draws and questionnaires. Before DNA extraction, blood samples from the prospective study were shipped at room temperature or frozen.

Worth noting for this clone: The antigen it recognizes is unknown. Within one base of it there is no much larger clone, and no base qualities were kept.

The TCR comes from a woman aged 60 to 75 who had recovered from COVID-19. The sample comprised PBMCs or T cells enriched from blood (not recorded which).

The DNA reads TGTGCCAGCAGCCAAATGACAACGGGGGGAGAGCAGTTCTTC. Its protein is CASSQMTTGGEQFF. Here the chain combines TRBV3-1 (or the pseudogene TRBV3-2) and TRBJ2-1, with 7 central nucleotides matching TRBD2. CDR1 and CDR2, looked up from the germline V gene (reference sequence), are LGHDT and YNNKEL. Trimming takes 2 bases off V and 10 bases off J; junction bases not matched to a gene: 8. The cysteine opens and the phenylalanine closes a CDR3 of 14 amino acids. The read is trimmed to its CDR3 DNA, 42 bases read in frame from base 1.